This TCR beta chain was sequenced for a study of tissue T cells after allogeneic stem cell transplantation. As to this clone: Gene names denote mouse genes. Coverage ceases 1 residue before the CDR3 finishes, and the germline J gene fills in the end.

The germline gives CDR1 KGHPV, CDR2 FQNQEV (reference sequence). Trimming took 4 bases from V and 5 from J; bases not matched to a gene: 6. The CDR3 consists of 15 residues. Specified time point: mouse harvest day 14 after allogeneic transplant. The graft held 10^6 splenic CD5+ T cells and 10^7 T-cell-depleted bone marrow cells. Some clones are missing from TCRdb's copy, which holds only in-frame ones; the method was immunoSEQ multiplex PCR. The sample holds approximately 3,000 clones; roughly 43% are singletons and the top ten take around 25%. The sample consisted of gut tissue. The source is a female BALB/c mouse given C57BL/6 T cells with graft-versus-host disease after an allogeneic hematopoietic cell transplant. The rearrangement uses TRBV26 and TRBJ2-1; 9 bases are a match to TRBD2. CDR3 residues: CASSPRAGGDAEQFF. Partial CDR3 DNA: TGTGCCAGCAGTCCTCGTGCTGGGGGGGATGCTGAGCAGTTC.